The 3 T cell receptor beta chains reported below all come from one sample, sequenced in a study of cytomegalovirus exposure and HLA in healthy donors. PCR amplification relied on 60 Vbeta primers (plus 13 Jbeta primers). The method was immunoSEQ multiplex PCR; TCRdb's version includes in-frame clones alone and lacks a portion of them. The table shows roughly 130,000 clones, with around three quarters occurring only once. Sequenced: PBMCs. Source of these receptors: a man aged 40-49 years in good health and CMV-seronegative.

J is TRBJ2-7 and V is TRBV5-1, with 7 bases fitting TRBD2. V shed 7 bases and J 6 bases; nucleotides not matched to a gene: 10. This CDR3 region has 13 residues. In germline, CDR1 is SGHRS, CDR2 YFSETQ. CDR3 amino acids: CASQFEREGEQYF. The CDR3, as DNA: TGCGCCAGCCAGTTTGAAAGGGAGGGCGAGCAGTACTTC.

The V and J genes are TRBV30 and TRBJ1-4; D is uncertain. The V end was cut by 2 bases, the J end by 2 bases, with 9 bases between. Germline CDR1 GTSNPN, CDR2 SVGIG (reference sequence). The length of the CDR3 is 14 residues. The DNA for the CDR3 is TGTGCCTGGAGTCGAGTGAACACTAATGAAAAACTGTTTTTT. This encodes CAWSRVNTNEKLFF.

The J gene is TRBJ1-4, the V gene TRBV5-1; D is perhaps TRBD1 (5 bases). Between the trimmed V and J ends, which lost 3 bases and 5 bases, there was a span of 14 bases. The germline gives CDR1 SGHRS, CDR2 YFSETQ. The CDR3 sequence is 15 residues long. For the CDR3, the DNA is TGCGCCAGCAGCTCGACCCCAGGGCAAAATGAAAAACTGTTTTTT. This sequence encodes CASSSTPGQNEKLFF.